Below are 18 T cell receptor beta chains sequenced from a single sample in a study of glioma-infiltrating T cells after dendritic cell vaccination. The repertoire was sequenced with immunoSEQ multiplex PCR; TCRdb's copy has only in-frame clones and lacks some. Of under 130,000 clones listed, 90% are singletons. Time point in this sample: after dendritic cell vaccination, including at tumor progression/relapse. This specimen was blood, taken after dendritic cell vaccination. The receptors stem from a human donor with glioblastoma.

This clone came up once. Other nucleotide sequences from this sample produce the same CDR3. The chain employs TRBV30 and TRBJ1-5, with D unresolved. The V end was cut by 0 bases, the J end by 2 bases, with 5 bases between. Looked up from germline, CDR1 is GTSNPN and CDR2 is SVGIG (reference sequence). The CDR3 totals 13 residues. Written as DNA, the CDR3 is TGTGCCTGGAGTGTGCGGGGCAATCAGCCCCAGCATTTT. Its protein is CAWSVRGNQPQHF.

The chain employs TRBV5-1 and TRBJ1-6; 8 bases map to TRBD1. The length of the CDR3 is 14 residues. V trimming: 4 bases; J trimming: 9 bases; junction bases outside the gene matches: 6. Germline-derived CDR1 and CDR2 are SGHRS and YFSETQ. The CDR3 loop is CASSPGQGGSPLHF. CDR3 nucleotides: TGCGCCAGCAGCCCCGGACAGGGCGGTTCACCCCTCCACTTT.

The rearrangement uses TRBV18 and TRBJ1-3; D ambiguous. The CDR3 consists of 15 residues. Germline V gives CDR1 KGHSH, CDR2 LQKENI. V lost 2 bases and J lost 4, with 12 bases in between. The CDR3 region has the DNA TGTGCCAGCTCACCAGGGTATGAGGCCGGAAACACCATATATTTT. It is translated as CASSPGYEAGNTIYF.

The rearrangement links TRBV19 to TRBJ2-2; the match to TRBD1 covers 8 bases. Trimming cost V 5 bases and J 5 bases; bases outside gene matches: 13. The germline CDR1 and CDR2 sequences are LNHDA and SQIVND (reference sequence). The CDR3 has 17 residues. This chain's CDR3 is CASSVQGAPRGTGELFF. The CDR3 DNA is TGTGCCAGTAGTGTGCAGGGGGCGCCGAGGGGGACCGGGGAGCTGTTTTTT.

The chain is built from TRBV6-4 and TRBJ2-7, with a weak D call TRBD1 (6 bases). Trimming removed 4 bases from V and 3 bases from J, with 10 bases in between. The length of the CDR3 is 13 residues. CDR1 MRHNA and CDR2 SNTAGT come from the germline V gene. CDR3 DNA sequence: TGTGCCAGCAGTGTCGAGACAGGCTACGAGCAGTACTTC. Protein product: CASSVETGYEQYF.

This clone was detected many times. The chain is built from TRBV7-9 and TRBJ2-7; 10 bases line up with TRBD2. The CDR3 is 18 amino acids. V shed 0 bases, J shed 2 bases, and the junction held 10 bases outside the gene matches. Germline values: CDR1 SEHNR, CDR2 FQNEAQ (reference sequence). The CDR3 DNA reads as TGTGCCAGCAGCTTAGCGGGGCTAGCGGGGGCCCTTACCTACGAGCAGTACTTC. It encodes CASSLAGLAGALTYEQYF.

The rearrangement links TRBV2 to TRBJ2-1; D gene ambiguous. Germline V gives CDR1 SNHLY, CDR2 FYNNEI. CDR3 length: 14 amino acids. Trimming took off 3 bases at V and 3 bases at J, with 9 bases between the two ends. This CDR3 is CASSEVRNYNEQFF. The CDR3 DNA follows: TGTGCCAGCAGTGAGGTCAGGAACTACAATGAGCAGTTCTTC. The whole variable domain, filled in from reference TRBV2 and TRBJ2-1, reads EPEVTQTPSHQVTQMGQEVILRCVPISNHLYFYWYRQILGQKVEFLVSFYNNEISEKSEIFDDQFSVERPDGSNFTLKIRSTKLEDSAMYFCASSEVRNYNEQFFGPGTRLTVL.

This chain links TRBV6-5 with TRBJ1-2; tentative D call: TRBD1 (6 bases). CDR3 length: 13 amino acids. Germline CDR1 MNHEY, CDR2 SVGAGI. V was cut by 6 bases and J by 8 bases, with 16 bases left in between. The CDR3 bases are TGTGCCAGCAGACGACCTATACAGGGAGGCTACACCTTC. This codes for CASRRPIQGGYTF.

The chain has TRBV4-1 and TRBJ1-5; D possibly corresponds to TRBD1 (6 bases). Germline assignment: CDR1 MGHRA and CDR2 YSYEKL. The CDR3 is 15 amino acids. V was shortened by 1 base and J by 7 bases, with 14 bases between the two germline ends. The DNA for the CDR3 is TGCGCCAGCAGCCAAGTGGCCAGCACAGGGCAGCCCCAGCATTTT. Translating it yields CASSQVASTGQPQHF.

The genes are TRBV6-6 and TRBJ1-1; D might be TRBD1 (5 bases). With 6 bases removed from V and 6 bases from J, the gap between germline ends came to 17 bases. CDR1 and CDR2 (germline): MNHNY, SVGAGI (reference sequence). The CDR3 is made up of 14 amino acids. The CDR3 protein is CASRPRAGSSEAFF. In DNA form, the CDR3 reads TGTGCCAGCAGACCACGCGCAGGGTCCTCTGAAGCTTTCTTT.

In this sample, this clone turned up a few times. The chain couples TRBV7-9 to TRBJ1-6, with no clear D. The V gene's germline CDR1 is SEHNR and CDR2 FQNEAQ (reference sequence). Trimming took off 7 bases at V and 7 bases at J, with 14 bases between the two ends. The CDR3 is 14 amino acids. In DNA form, the CDR3 reads TGTGCCAGCACCTCAACGCGTATCAATTCACCCCTCCACTTT. It encodes CASTSTRINSPLHF.

The chain has TRBV7-9 and TRBJ2-3; D is undetermined. The V gene lost 0 bases and the J gene lost 4 bases, with 8 bases spanning the gap. Per the germline V gene, CDR1 is SEHNR and CDR2 is FQNEAQ (reference sequence). The CDR3 has 14 residues. The CDR3 loop reads CASSLALSPDTQYF. In DNA, the CDR3 is TGTGCCAGCAGCTTAGCGCTTAGTCCAGATACGCAGTATTTT.

A single count supports this clone. The chain recombines TRBV5-1 with TRBJ2-1, with D hard to call. This CDR3 contains 15 residues. Looked up from germline, CDR1 is SGHRS and CDR2 is YFSETQ. With 4 bases removed from V and 9 bases from J, the gap between germline ends came to 20 bases. This chain's CDR3 is CASSDFITAASEQFF. CDR3 bases: TGCGCCAGCAGCGACTTTATTACCGCGGCCAGTGAGCAGTTCTTC.

The chain couples TRBV11-2 to TRBJ2-7; tentative D call: TRBD2 (5 bases). Trimming shortened V by 5 bases and J by 3 bases, and 17 bases separated the two germline ends. Germline V CDR1 and CDR2: SGHAT, FQNNGV. CDR3 size: 15 residues. Here the CDR3 reads CASSLRGGLNYEQYF. The DNA of the CDR3 is TGTGCCAGCAGCCTACGCGGCGGGCTGAACTACGAGCAGTACTTC.

The genes are TRBV6-1 and TRBJ1-2, with TRBD1 as a possible D gene (5 bases). This CDR3 comprises 15 residues. In germline, CDR1 is MNHNS, CDR2 SASEGT. Between the trimmed V and J ends, which lost 6 bases and 5 bases, there was a span of 19 bases. DNA of the CDR3: TGTGCCAGCAGAATGGGATACTTAGCAGGGTATGGCTACACCTTC. Its protein product is CASRMGYLAGYGYTF.

This clone was counted a few times. The CDR3 is CASSEREKQYF. CDR3 in DNA: TGTGCCAGCAGTGAGCGGGAGAAGCAGTACTTC. The chain recombines TRBV2 with TRBJ2-7; 7 nucleotides line up with TRBD2. There are 11 residues in the CDR3. The V gene's germline CDR1 is SNHLY and CDR2 FYNNEI. J was trimmed by 8 bases and V by 3 bases; bases with no gene match: 1.

V and J are TRBV9 and TRBJ2-7; 14 nucleotides align to TRBD2. This CDR3 has 15 amino acids. Germline values: CDR1 SGDLS, CDR2 YYNGEE. The V and J ends lost 3 bases and 9 bases, in that order; junction bases with no gene match: 8. The CDR3 DNA follows: TGTGCCAGCAGCGCAGGGACTAGCGGGAGAACTGGGCAGTACTTC. This sequence encodes CASSAGTSGRTGQYF. Combining the CDR3 with reference TRBV9 and TRBJ2-7 gives the whole variable domain DSGVTQTPKHLITATGQRVTLRCSPRSGDLSVYWYQQSLDQGLQFLIQYYNGEERAKGNILERFSAQQFPDLHSELNLSSLELGDSALYFCASSAGTSGRTGQYFGPGTRLTVT.

The chain carries TRBV15 and TRBJ1-1; the D gene is possibly TRBD1 (5 bases). V was trimmed by 0 bases and J by 4 bases, leaving 12 bases between them. The CDR3 is made up of 15 amino acids. Germline V gene lookup returns CDR1 LNHNV and CDR2 YYDKDF (reference sequence). CDR3 nucleotides: TGTGCCACCAGCAGAGATAAGGGGCTGAGCACTGAAGCTTTCTTT. It codes for CATSRDKGLSTEAFF.